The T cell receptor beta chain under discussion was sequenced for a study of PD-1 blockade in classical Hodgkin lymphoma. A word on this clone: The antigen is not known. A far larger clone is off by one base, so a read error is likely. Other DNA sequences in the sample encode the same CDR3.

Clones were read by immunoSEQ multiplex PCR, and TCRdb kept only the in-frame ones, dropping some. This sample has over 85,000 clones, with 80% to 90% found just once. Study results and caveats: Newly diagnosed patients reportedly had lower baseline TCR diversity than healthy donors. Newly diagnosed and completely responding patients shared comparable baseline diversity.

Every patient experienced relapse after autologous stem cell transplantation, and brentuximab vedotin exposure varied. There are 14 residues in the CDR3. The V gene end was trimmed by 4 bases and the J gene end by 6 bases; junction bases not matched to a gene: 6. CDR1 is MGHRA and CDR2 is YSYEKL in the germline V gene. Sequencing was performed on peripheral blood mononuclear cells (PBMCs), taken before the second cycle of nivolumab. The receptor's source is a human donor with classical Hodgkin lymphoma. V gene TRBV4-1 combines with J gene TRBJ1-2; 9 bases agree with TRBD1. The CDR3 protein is CASSPTGGRDGYTF. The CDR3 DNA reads TGCGCCAGCAGCCCAACAGGGGGCCGGGATGGCTACACCTTC.